This T cell receptor (beta chain) appears in the sequencing data of a study of Graves' ophthalmopathy and Graves' hyperthyroidism. The CDR3 is made up of 15 amino acids. Germline V gene lookup returns CDR1 LNHDA and CDR2 SQIVND (reference sequence). The study, taken as a whole, reports: Classification of ophthalmopathy versus stable hyperthyroidism by a 13-signature model yielded about 90% sensitivity and just under 84% specificity.

Ten or more counts support this clonotype. Antigen unknown. This clone may be a read error of a much larger clone one base away. Amplification of the TCR beta CDR3 regions used RNA transcripts (as template). HTBI primers were used in a first-round RT-PCR, which preceded a second-round multiplex PCR. TCRdb reanalysed the multiplex PCR reads using MiXCR and keeps one entry per CDR3 protein. Among 150,000 to 200,000 distinct CDR3 sequences listed, around two fifths were seen once. The TCR sequence derives from a woman aged 40-49 years with Graves' ophthalmopathy. The rearrangement links TRBV19 to TRBJ1-1; D is possibly TRBD1 (6 bases). The sample was peripheral blood. The CDR3 DNA is TGTGCCAGCGGGGGCCCGGCGCCCATGAACACTGAAGCTTCCTTT. It translates to CASGGPAPMNTEASF.